The 24 T cell receptor beta chains below come from one sample, sequenced in a study of blood T cell repertoires in COVID-19. Some clones are missing from TCRdb's copy, which holds only in-frame ones; the method was immunoSEQ multiplex PCR. The data hold more than 150,000 clones, with about 86% observed a single time. The sequenced sample was peripheral blood. The receptor source for this set is a man between 70 and 80 years old with active or convalescent COVID-19.

The CDR3 DNA follows: TGTGCCACCAGCAGAGGGACAGGGGCGCCGGGGAATAGCTACACCTTC. The encoded protein is CATSRGTGAPGNSYTF. The chain recombines TRBV15 with TRBJ1-2; 9 bases are shared with TRBD1. The CDR3 extends over 16 amino acids. Germline V gene lookup returns CDR1 LNHNV and CDR2 YYDKDF (reference sequence). Losses at the gene ends were 1 base for V and 9 bases for J; bases not matched to a gene: 12.

The rearrangement links TRBV6-6 to TRBJ2-1, with D uncertain. The CDR3 is made up of 20 amino acids. Between the trimmed V and J ends, which lost 7 bases and 2 bases, there was a span of 30 bases. The germline V gene has CDR1 MNHNY and CDR2 SVGAGI (reference sequence). CDR3 loop: CASTYHGTARPARTYNEQFF. CDR3 sequence (DNA): TGTGCCAGCACCTACCACGGCACCGCCAGACCAGCTAGAACCTACAATGAGCAGTTCTTC.

The rearrangement joins TRBV5-1 to TRBJ2-1, with 10 bases identical to TRBD1. V lost 6 bases to trimming and J lost 9 bases; unmatched junction nucleotides: 12. The germline V gene has CDR1 SGHRS and CDR2 YFSETQ. The CDR3 runs 15 residues. The CDR3 DNA is TGCGCCAGCACCCCTGAGGGACAGGGGAAGGGTGAGCAGTTCTTC. It encodes CASTPEGQGKGEQFF. The full variable domain, its missing parts supplied by reference TRBV5-1 and TRBJ2-1, is KAGVTQTPRYLIKTRGQQVTLSCSPISGHRSVSWYQQTPGQGLQFLFEYFSETQRNKGNFPGRFSGRQFSNSRSEMNVSTLELGDSALYLCASTPEGQGKGEQFFGPGTRLTVL.

The rearrangement uses TRBV4-1 and TRBJ1-4; 7 bases agree with TRBD1. Germline CDR1 is MGHRA and CDR2 is YSYEKL. CDR3 length equals 16 residues. With 4 bases clipped from V and 5 bases from J, the junction kept 10 bases outside the gene matches. The CDR3 loop reads CASSRNTGVINEKLFF. CDR3 DNA sequence: TGCGCCAGCAGCCGGAATACAGGGGTGATAAATGAAAAACTGTTTTTT.

The rearrangement uses TRBV30 and TRBJ2-3, with TRBD2 as a possible D gene (5 bases). The CDR3 runs to 14 residues. Trimming shortened V by 0 bases and J by 6 bases, and 13 bases separated the two germline ends. Germline values: CDR1 GTSNPN, CDR2 SVGIG (reference sequence). The CDR3 DNA follows: TGTGCCTGGAGTGTAAGGGTCCCGGGGGATACGCAGTATTTT. Protein sequence: CAWSVRVPGDTQYF.

This chain connects TRBV24-1 to TRBJ2-1; TRBD2 agrees at 8 bases. This CDR3 spans 17 amino acids. CDR1 KGHDR and CDR2 SFDVKD come from the germline V gene. Trimming at V came to 1 base and at J to 1 base, leaving 5 bases not matched to a gene. CDR3 amino acids: CATSDFEAGASYNEQFF. The CDR3 nucleotides are TGTGCCACCAGTGATTTTGAAGCGGGAGCGTCCTACAATGAGCAGTTCTTC.

The rearrangement joins TRBV3-1 (or the pseudogene TRBV3-2) to TRBJ1-5; D is unresolved. V lost 2 bases to trimming and J lost 6 bases, with 5 bases between them. Germline CDR1 and CDR2: LGHDT and YNNKEL (reference sequence). The CDR3 is 12 residues long. The CDR3 region is CASSQSFQPQHF. The CDR3 DNA reads as TGTGCCAGCAGCCAATCTTTTCAGCCCCAGCATTTT.

This sequence joins TRBV5-1 and TRBJ2-2; a possible D gene is TRBD2 (5 bases). Trimming left V 4 bases short and J 5 bases short, with 12 bases between. The CDR3 sequence is 14 residues long. The V gene's germline CDR1 is SGHRS and CDR2 YFSETQ. DNA for the CDR3: TGCGCCAGCAGCCCTGGCCCGGGGACCGGGGAGCTGTTTTTT. Its protein product is CASSPGPGTGELFF.

The V and J genes are TRBV14 and TRBJ2-5; D gene ambiguous. CDR1 is SGHDN and CDR2 is FVKESK in the germline V gene. The CDR3 is 15 residues long. V was shortened by 4 bases and J by 3 bases, with 15 bases between the two germline ends. The CDR3 nucleotides are TGTGCCAGCAGCCTAACTCCAGGTTGGGAAGAGACCCAGTACTTC. Translated: CASSLTPGWEETQYF.

This clone showed up just a few times. This chain connects TRBV3-1 (or the pseudogene TRBV3-2) to TRBJ1-6; the match to TRBD1 covers 9 bases. Germline V gives CDR1 LGHDT, CDR2 YNNKEL (reference sequence). The CDR3 runs 14 residues. The trim removed 4 bases at V and 9 bases at J, leaving 4 bases unmatched. This CDR3 is CASSRGQGRSPLHF. The CDR3 DNA reads TGTGCCAGCAGCCGGGGACAGGGACGTTCACCCCTCCACTTT.

The chain is built from TRBV2 and TRBJ2-4, with a tentative D call TRBD2 (7 bases). In germline, CDR1 is SNHLY, CDR2 FYNNEI. The V end was cut by 6 bases, the J end by 3 bases, with 18 bases between. The CDR3 consists of 16 residues. The CDR3 coding sequence is TGTGCCAGCAGAAGAAGAGGGGGGGCTCACAAAAACATTCAGTACTTC. Translated: CASRRRGGAHKNIQYF.

The rearrangement links TRBV7-8 to TRBJ2-5, with 8 nucleotides matching TRBD1. The CDR3 has 15 amino acids. V lost 1 base, J lost 5 bases, and 6 bases stayed unmatched. The V gene's germline CDR1 is SGHVS and CDR2 FQNEAQ. The CDR3, as DNA: TGTGCCAGCAGCTTAGGGACAGGGAGTTTTGAGACCCAGTACTTC. Encoded protein: CASSLGTGSFETQYF.

The chain carries TRBV2 and TRBJ1-3; D not resolved. Trimming shortened V by 6 bases and J by 4 bases, and 10 bases separated the two germline ends. The CDR3 covers 13 residues. The germline V gene encodes CDR1 SNHLY and CDR2 FYNNEI. Written as DNA, the CDR3 is TGTGCCAGCAGGACGGAGAGGGGAAACACCATATATTTT. It codes for CASRTERGNTIYF.

In its sample, this clone was seen once. The genes are TRBV6-5 and TRBJ1-3; 7 bases are a match to TRBD1. The CDR3 is 15 residues long. Germline values: CDR1 MNHEY, CDR2 SVGAGI. The CDR3 coding sequence is TGTGGCGTGGCCTTGGACAGGAGCTCTGGAAACACCATATATTTT. Amino acid sequence: CGVALDRSSGNTIYF.

The CDR3 loop is CASSIIGRVYQPQHF. The CDR3 region has the DNA TGTGCCAGTAGTATAATTGGCAGGGTATATCAGCCCCAGCATTTT. J is TRBJ1-5 and V is TRBV19; perhaps TRBD1 as D (5 bases). Trimming stripped 2 bases from V and 5 bases from J, with 13 bases between. The germline V gene has CDR1 LNHDA and CDR2 SQIVND (reference sequence). This CDR3 comprises 15 residues.

In DNA, the CDR3 is TGTGCCAGCAGCCCCCACCGGGGCGGGATCTCCTACGAGCAGTACTTC. It yields the protein CASSPHRGGISYEQYF. J is TRBJ2-7 and V is TRBV7-8; a weak D match, TRBD2 (6 bases). This CDR3 has 16 amino acids. The ends were cut back, 5 bases at V and 0 bases at J, with 17 bases in the middle. The germline V gene encodes CDR1 SGHVS and CDR2 FQNEAQ.

The genes are TRBV28 and TRBJ1-2; 9 positions match TRBD1. Per germline, CDR1 MDHEN and CDR2 SYDVKM. The J segment lost 13 bases and the V segment lost 5 bases, leaving 17 bases of the junction unmatched. This CDR3 comprises 15 residues. The CDR3 loop is CASSPTRRQGGGCTF. The CDR3 DNA sequence: TGTGCCAGCAGTCCAACCCGGCGACAGGGGGGGGGATGCACCTTC.

The rearrangement joins TRBV28 to TRBJ1-5; possibly TRBD1 for D (6 bases). Trimming left V 7 bases short and J 1 base short, with 11 bases between. The germline CDR1 and CDR2 sequences are MDHEN and SYDVKM. This CDR3 contains 14 residues. The CDR3 DNA reads TGTGCCAGCACCACAGGGTTGAGCAATCAGCCCCAGCATTTT. Translation: CASTTGLSNQPQHF.

The chain recombines TRBV5-1 with TRBJ2-7; D may be TRBD2 (6 bases). The CDR3 loop spans 15 amino acids. The germline CDR1 and CDR2 sequences are SGHRS and YFSETQ. Trimming removed 3 bases at V and 0 bases at J, with 13 bases between. DNA of the CDR3: TGCGCCAGCAGCTCAGCCGGGCGGGACTCCTACGAGCAGTACTTC. Translation gives CASSSAGRDSYEQYF.

CDR3 in amino acids: CASSQQAINEKLFF. As DNA, the CDR3 is TGCGCCAGCAGCCAACAGGCAATTAATGAAAAACTGTTTTTT. The gene calls are TRBV4-3 and TRBJ1-4; no firm D call. This CDR3 spans 14 amino acids. Looked up from germline, CDR1 is LGHNA and CDR2 is YSLEER. Trimming left V 2 bases short and J 4 bases short, with 8 bases between.

This chain joins TRBV6-2 or TRBV6-3 and TRBJ2-2; 10 nucleotides agree with TRBD2. The CDR3 has 15 residues. Looked up from germline, CDR1 is MNHEY and CDR2 is SVGEGT. The J segment lost 5 bases and the V segment lost 4 bases, leaving 4 bases of the junction unmatched. CDR3 sequence reads: CASSWVAGGTGELFF. The CDR3 region has the DNA TGTGCCAGCAGTTGGGTAGCGGGAGGTACCGGGGAGCTGTTTTTT.

The sample holds one count of this clone. The chain links TRBV7-8 to TRBJ1-4, with 7 bases identical to TRBD1. Germline V lookup: CDR1 SGHVS, CDR2 FQNEAQ. The CDR3 spans 14 residues. V shed 5 bases and J 8 bases; nucleotides not matched to a gene: 8. The CDR3 reads CASSLSLGQEKLFF. Here the CDR3 DNA reads TGTGCCAGCAGCCTCTCCTTGGGACAGGAAAAACTGTTTTTT.

The V and J genes are TRBV30 and TRBJ2-7, with D possibly TRBD2 on 5 matching bases. V lost 5 bases and J 6 bases, leaving 17 bases between the germline ends. The germline gives CDR1 GTSNPN, CDR2 SVGIG (reference sequence). The CDR3 extends over 13 amino acids. CDR3 loop: CAWGTRSRSEQYF. In nucleotides, the CDR3 is TGTGCCTGGGGTACTAGGAGTCGTAGCGAGCAGTACTTC.

V usage is TRBV18 and J usage is TRBJ1-5; 7 bases map to TRBD1. CDR1 is KGHSH, CDR2 LQKENI, per germline. Unmatched junction bases numbered 5, after V lost 6 bases and J lost 0 bases. This CDR3 spans 15 amino acids. CDR3 amino acids: CASSPGTASNQPQHF. In nucleotides, the CDR3 is TGTGCCAGCTCTCCCGGGACAGCTAGCAATCAGCCCCAGCATTTT. The full variable domain, rest sourced from reference TRBV18 and TRBJ1-5, is NAGVMQNPRHLVRRRGQEARLRCSPMKGHSHVYWYRQLPEEGLKFMVYLQKENIIDESGMPKERFSAEFPKEGPSILRIQQVVRGDSAAYFCASSPGTASNQPQHFGDGTRLSIL.